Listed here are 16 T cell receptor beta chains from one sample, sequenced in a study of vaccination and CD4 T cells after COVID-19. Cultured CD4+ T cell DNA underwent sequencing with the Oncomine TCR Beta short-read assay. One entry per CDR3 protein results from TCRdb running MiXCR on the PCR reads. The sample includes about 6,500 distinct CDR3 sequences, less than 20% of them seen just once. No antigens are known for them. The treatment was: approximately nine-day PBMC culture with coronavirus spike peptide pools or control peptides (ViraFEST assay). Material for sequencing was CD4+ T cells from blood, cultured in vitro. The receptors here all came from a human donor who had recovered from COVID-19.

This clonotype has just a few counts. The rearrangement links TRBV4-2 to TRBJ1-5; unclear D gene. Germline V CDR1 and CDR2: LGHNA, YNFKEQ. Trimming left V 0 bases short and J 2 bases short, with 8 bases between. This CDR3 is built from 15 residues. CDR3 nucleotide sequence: TGTGCCAGCAGCCAAGAAGGGAGCGGCAATCAGCCCCAGCATTTT. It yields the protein CASSQEGSGNQPQHF.

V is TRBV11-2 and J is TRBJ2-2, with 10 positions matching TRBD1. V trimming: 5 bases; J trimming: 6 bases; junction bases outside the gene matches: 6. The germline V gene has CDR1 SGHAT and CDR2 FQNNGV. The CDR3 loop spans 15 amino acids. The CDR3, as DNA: TGTGCCAGCAGCCTAGGGACAGGGGACGCCGGGGAGCTGTTTTTT. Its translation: CASSLGTGDAGELFF.

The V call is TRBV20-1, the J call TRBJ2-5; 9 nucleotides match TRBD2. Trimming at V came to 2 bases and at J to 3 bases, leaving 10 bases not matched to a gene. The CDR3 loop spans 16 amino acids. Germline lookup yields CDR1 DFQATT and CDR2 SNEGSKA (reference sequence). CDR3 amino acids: CSARRWASGDEETQYF. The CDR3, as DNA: TGCAGTGCTAGACGGTGGGCTAGCGGGGACGAAGAGACCCAGTACTTC.

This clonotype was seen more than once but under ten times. CDR3 nucleotide sequence: TGTGCCAGCAGTCCGCCCCCACTAGCGGAGGGTGGTTACGAGCAGTACTTC. Its protein product is CASSPPPLAEGGYEQYF. This chain links TRBV6-1 with TRBJ2-7; TRBD2 aligns across 8 bases. From germline, CDR1 is MNHNS and CDR2 SASEGT. Trimming took 5 bases from V and 4 from J; bases not matched to a gene: 16. The length of the CDR3 is 17 residues.

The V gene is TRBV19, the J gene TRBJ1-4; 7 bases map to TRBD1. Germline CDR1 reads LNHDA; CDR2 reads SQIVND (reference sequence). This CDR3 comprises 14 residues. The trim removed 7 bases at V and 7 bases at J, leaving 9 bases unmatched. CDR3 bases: TGTGCCAGTACCCCGACAGGGCGGGCTGAAAAACTGTTTTTT. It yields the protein CASTPTGRAEKLFF.

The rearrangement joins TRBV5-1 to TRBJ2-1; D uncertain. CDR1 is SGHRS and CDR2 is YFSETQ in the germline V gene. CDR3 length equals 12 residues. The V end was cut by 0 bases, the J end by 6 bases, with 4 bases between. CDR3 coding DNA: TGCGCCAGCAGCTTGGTCCCCAATGAGCAGTTCTTC. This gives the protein CASSLVPNEQFF.

CDR3 protein: CASSIQGVNEKLFF. The CDR3 coding sequence is TGTGCCAGTAGTATTCAGGGGGTTAATGAAAAACTGTTTTTT. The rearrangement links TRBV19 to TRBJ1-4; 7 nucleotides align to TRBD1. CDR1 and CDR2 from the germline V gene are LNHDA and SQIVND (reference sequence). This CDR3 is built from 14 residues. Trimming cost V 3 bases and J 4 bases; bases outside gene matches: 2.

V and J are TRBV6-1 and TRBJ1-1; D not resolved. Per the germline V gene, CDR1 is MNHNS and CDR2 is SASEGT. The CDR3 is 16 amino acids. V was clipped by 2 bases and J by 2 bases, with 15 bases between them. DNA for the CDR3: TGTGCCAGCAGTGAAAGGGCTTATGTATCAAACACTGAAGCTTTCTTT. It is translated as CASSERAYVSNTEAFF.

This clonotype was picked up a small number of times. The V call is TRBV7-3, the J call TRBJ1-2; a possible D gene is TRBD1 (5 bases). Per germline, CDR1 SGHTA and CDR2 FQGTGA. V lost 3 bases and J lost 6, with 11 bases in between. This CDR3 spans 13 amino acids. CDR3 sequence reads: CASSFGREDGYTF. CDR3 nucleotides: TGTGCCAGCAGCTTTGGCAGGGAAGATGGCTACACCTTC.

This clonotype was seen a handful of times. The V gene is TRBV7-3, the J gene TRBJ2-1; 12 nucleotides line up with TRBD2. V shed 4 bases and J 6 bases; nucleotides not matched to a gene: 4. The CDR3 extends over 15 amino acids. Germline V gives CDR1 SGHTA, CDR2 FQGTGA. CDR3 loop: CASSSTSGGSNEQFF. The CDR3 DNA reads TGTGCCAGCAGCTCAACTAGCGGGGGGAGCAATGAGCAGTTCTTC.

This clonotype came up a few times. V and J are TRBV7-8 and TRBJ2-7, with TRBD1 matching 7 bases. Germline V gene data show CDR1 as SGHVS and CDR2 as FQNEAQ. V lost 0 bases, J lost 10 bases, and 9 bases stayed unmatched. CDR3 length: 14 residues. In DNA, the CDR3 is TGTGCCAGCAGCTTAGCCGGGACAGCCGGGAACCAGTACTTC. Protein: CASSLAGTAGNQYF.

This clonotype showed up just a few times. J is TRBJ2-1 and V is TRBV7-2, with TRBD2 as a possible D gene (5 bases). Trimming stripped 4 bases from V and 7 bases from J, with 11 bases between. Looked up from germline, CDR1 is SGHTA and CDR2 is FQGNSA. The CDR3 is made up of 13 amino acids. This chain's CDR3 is CASSWGTGNEQFF. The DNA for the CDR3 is TGTGCCAGCAGCTGGGGTACGGGGAATGAGCAGTTCTTC.

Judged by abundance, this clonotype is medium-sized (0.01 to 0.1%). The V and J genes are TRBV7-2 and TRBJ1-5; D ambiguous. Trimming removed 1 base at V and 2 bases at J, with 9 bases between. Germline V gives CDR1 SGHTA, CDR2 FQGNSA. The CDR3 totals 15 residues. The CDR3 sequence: CASSLGGVRNQPQHF. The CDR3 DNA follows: TGTGCCAGCAGCTTAGGTGGGGTCCGCAATCAGCCCCAGCATTTT.

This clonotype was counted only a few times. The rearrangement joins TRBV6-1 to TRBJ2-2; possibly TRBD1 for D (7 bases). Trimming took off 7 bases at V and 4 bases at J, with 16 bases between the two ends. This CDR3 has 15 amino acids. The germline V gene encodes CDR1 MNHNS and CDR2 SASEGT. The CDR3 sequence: CASNLQGGSTGELFF. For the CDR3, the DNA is TGTGCCAGCAACCTGCAGGGGGGAAGCACCGGGGAGCTGTTTTTT.

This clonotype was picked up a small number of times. This chain's CDR3 is CASSRGANYGYTF. Here the CDR3 DNA reads TGTGCCAGTAGTAGAGGGGCTAACTATGGCTACACCTTC. The V call is TRBV19, the J call TRBJ1-2; a possible D gene is TRBD1 (5 bases). This CDR3 spans 13 amino acids. CDR1 is LNHDA, CDR2 SQIVND, per germline (reference sequence). V was cut by 4 bases and J by 0 bases, with 6 bases left in between.

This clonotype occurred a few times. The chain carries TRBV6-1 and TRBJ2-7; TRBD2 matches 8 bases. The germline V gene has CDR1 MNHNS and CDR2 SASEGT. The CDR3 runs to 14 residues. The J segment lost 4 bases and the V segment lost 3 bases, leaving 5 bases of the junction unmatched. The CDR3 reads CASSDGGGAYEQYF. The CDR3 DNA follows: TGTGCCAGCAGTGACGGGGGGGGGGCTTACGAGCAGTACTTC.